This TCR beta chain was recorded in a study of identical twins. General study results and limits: Models, which agreed with sharing between unrelated individuals, nonetheless underestimated the out-of-frame TCR alpha sharing seen in monozygotic twins.

This clonotype showed up many times. Its antigen remains unknown. One entry per CDR3 protein, called by TCRdb with MiXCR from the 5' RACE reads. Of a few hundred thousand distinct CDR3 sequences in the sample, roughly an eighth were seen once. V shed 6 bases and J 5 bases; nucleotides not matched to a gene: 7. CDR3 length: 14 amino acids. The germline gives CDR1 ENHRY, CDR2 SYGVKD. These same data were also listed under a study on yellow fever vaccine responses in identical twins.

The chain is built from TRBV10-3 and TRBJ2-1, with 7 bases that match TRBD2. The sample comprised CD4+ T cells sorted from blood. The source of this sequence is a woman aged 18-29 years in good health. CDR3 sequence reads: CAIRAGAGDNEQFF. CDR3 bases: TGTGCCATCAGAGCCGGGGCGGGAGACAATGAGCAGTTCTTC.